Below are 28 T cell receptor beta chains sequenced from a single sample in a study of control samples from healthy donors and cancer patients. The protocol was immunoSEQ multiplex PCR, while the TCRdb copy is restricted to in-frame clones and leaves out a portion. Among about 73,000 clones, roughly 87% were seen once, and the ten largest hold more than 3%. The sample taken for sequencing was blood. Receptors originate from a woman in her forties or fifties in good health.

This chain connects TRBV28 to TRBJ2-7; D might be TRBD1 or TRBD2, each matching 5 bases. The CDR3 has 15 residues. Trimming took off 1 base at V and 0 bases at J, with 10 bases between the two ends. CDR1 is MDHEN and CDR2 is SYDVKM in the germline V gene. The CDR3 sequence: CASSLFGTFSYEQYF. The DNA of the CDR3 is TGTGCCAGCAGTTTATTTGGGACGTTCTCCTACGAGCAGTACTTC.

The CDR3 protein is CASSRGRAGVGQETQYF. CDR3 sequence (DNA): TGCGCCAGCAGCCGAGGGAGAGCGGGAGTAGGTCAAGAGACCCAGTACTTC. The V gene is TRBV4-1, the J gene TRBJ2-5, with 8 bases identical to TRBD2. V gave up 4 bases and J gave up 2 bases; unmatched junction bases: 12. This CDR3 region has 17 residues. Germline CDR1 and CDR2: MGHRA and YSYEKL.

This clone was detected only a few times. This chain connects TRBV7-3 to TRBJ2-7, with 9 bases lining up with TRBD2. In germline, CDR1 is SGHTA, CDR2 FQGTGA. The CDR3 consists of 14 residues. V lost 5 bases and J lost 5; bases outside the gene matches: 7. CDR3 coding DNA: TGTGCCAGCAGCCCGGGACTAGCTCACAACGAGCAGTACTTC. Translation: CASSPGLAHNEQYF.

V gene TRBV10-1 combines with J gene TRBJ2-2; TRBD2 matches at 7 bases. Germline V gene sequence: CDR1 WNHNN, CDR2 SYGVQD (reference sequence). CDR3 size: 16 residues. With 2 bases clipped from V and 7 bases from J, the junction kept 10 bases outside the gene matches. The chain's CDR3 is CASSEVGLSDIGELFF. CDR3 nucleotides: TGCGCCAGCAGTGAGGTGGGACTATCGGACATCGGGGAGCTGTTTTTT.

This clone was observed a few times. V and J are TRBV6-5 and TRBJ2-1; no reliable D call. V lost 7 bases and J 8 bases, leaving 18 bases between the germline ends. Germline V lookup: CDR1 MNHEY, CDR2 SVGAGI. This CDR3 is 14 amino acids long. The CDR3 reads CASIRGSVGDEQFF. The DNA of the CDR3 is TGTGCCAGCATAAGAGGAAGCGTTGGGGATGAGCAGTTCTTC.

The J gene is TRBJ2-3, the V gene TRBV11-1; D ambiguous. V was shortened by 3 bases and J by 2 bases, with 12 bases between the two germline ends. The germline CDR1 and CDR2 sequences are SGHAT and FQDESV (reference sequence). The CDR3 loop spans 15 amino acids. The CDR3 nucleotides read TGTGCCAGCAGCTTGGCAGGTGGAAACACAGATACGCAGTATTTT. This translates into CASSLAGGNTDTQYF.

The chain carries TRBV3-1 (or the pseudogene TRBV3-2) and TRBJ1-5, with TRBD1 matching over 7 bases. The CDR3 length is 15 residues. Trimming at V came to 3 bases and at J to 4 bases, leaving 6 bases not matched to a gene. Germline CDR1 and CDR2: LGHDT and YNNKEL (reference sequence). In DNA, the CDR3 is TGTGCCAGCAGCCAGGGGACAGCCAGAAATCAGCCCCAGCATTTT. Protein product: CASSQGTARNQPQHF.

J is TRBJ2-7 and V is TRBV5-1, with D possibly being TRBD1 (6 bases). CDR3 size: 14 residues. V was clipped by 2 bases and J by 0 bases, with 9 bases between them. The germline V gene has CDR1 SGHRS and CDR2 YFSETQ. The CDR3: CASSFRTDSYEQYF. The CDR3 DNA reads as TGCGCCAGCAGCTTCCGGACAGACTCCTACGAGCAGTACTTC.

The chain carries TRBV29-1 and TRBJ1-1; D is uncertain. Trimming left V 5 bases short and J 1 base short, with 2 bases between. The CDR3 extends over 10 amino acids. Germline CDR1 and CDR2: SQVTM and ANQGSEA. The CDR3 sequence: CSVQNTEAFF. The DNA of the CDR3 is TGCAGCGTTCAGAACACTGAAGCTTTCTTT.

This clone was detected only once. The V and J genes are TRBV28 and TRBJ2-7; D is unresolved. The germline CDR1 and CDR2 sequences are MDHEN and SYDVKM. The V end lost 4 bases, the J end lost 3 bases, and 7 bases lay between the germline ends. This CDR3 contains 12 residues. The CDR3 DNA reads TGTGCCAGCAGTTCTCTAGGCTACGAGCAGTACTTC. Its translation is CASSSLGYEQYF. The entire variable domain, with the rest obtained from reference TRBV28 and TRBJ2-7, is as follows: DVKVTQSSRYLVKRTGEKVFLECVQDMDHENMFWYRQDPGLGLRLIYFSYDVKMKEKGDIPEGYSVSREKKERFSLILESASTNQTSMYLCASSSLGYEQYFGPGTRLTVT.

The chain uses TRBV30 and TRBJ1-1; no clear D. The CDR3 has 15 residues. The V gene's germline CDR1 is GTSNPN and CDR2 SVGIG (reference sequence). Trimming removed 0 bases from V and 3 bases from J, with 14 bases in between. The CDR3 region has the DNA TGTGCCTGGAGTGTAAGAGGCATTCTTTACACTGAAGCTTTCTTT. The encoded protein is CAWSVRGILYTEAFF.

The chain has TRBV5-1 and TRBJ1-1, with TRBD1 matching 8 bases. Germline V CDR1 and CDR2: SGHRS, YFSETQ. Trimming removed 3 bases from V and 4 bases from J; junction bases left unmatched: 5. The CDR3 is 14 residues long. CDR3 DNA sequence: TGCGCCAGCAGCTGGGGGACAGGTAGCACTGAAGCTTTCTTT. Translating gives CASSWGTGSTEAFF.

The rearrangement joins TRBV9 to TRBJ1-6; tentatively, D is TRBD1 (5 bases). In germline, CDR1 is SGDLS, CDR2 YYNGEE. The CDR3 has 14 residues. The germline V and J ends were trimmed by 0 bases and 6 bases, with 7 bases remaining between them. The chain's CDR3 is CASSVAGPNSPLHF. CDR3 DNA sequence: TGTGCCAGCAGCGTAGCGGGGCCTAATTCACCCCTCCACTTT.

The chain uses TRBV4-1 and TRBJ1-1; 7 positions match TRBD1. J gave up 7 bases and V 4 bases, and 6 bases lay outside the gene matches. The CDR3 contains 13 residues. Germline values: CDR1 MGHRA, CDR2 YSYEKL. The CDR3 DNA follows: TGCGCCAGCAGCCGACTCCCAGGGGGTGAAGCTTTCTTT. Translation: CASSRLPGGEAFF.

The chain is built from TRBV3-1 (or the pseudogene TRBV3-2) and TRBJ1-2; 7 bases are a match to TRBD1. This CDR3 is 13 amino acids long. The germline CDR1 and CDR2 sequences are LGHDT and YNNKEL (reference sequence). The ends lost 6 bases at V and 2 bases at J; junction bases unmatched: 3. CDR3 sequence reads: CASSPDRNYGYTF. As DNA, the CDR3 is TGTGCCAGCAGTCCGGACAGGAACTATGGCTACACCTTC.

The chain links TRBV5-6 to TRBJ2-3; a weak D match, TRBD1 (6 bases). CDR1 SGHDT and CDR2 YYEEEE come from the germline V gene. The germline V and J ends were trimmed by 1 base and 1 base, with 10 bases remaining between them. The CDR3 spans 15 residues. The DNA of the CDR3 is TGTGCCAGCAGCTTGTCGGGACAAGGCACAGATACGCAGTATTTT. The encoded protein is CASSLSGQGTDTQYF.

The chain joins TRBV30 to TRBJ2-7; tentatively, D is TRBD2 (5 bases). The length of the CDR3 is 13 residues. Trimming stripped 0 bases from V and 6 bases from J, with 12 bases between. Germline CDR1 reads GTSNPN; CDR2 reads SVGIG (reference sequence). The CDR3 sequence is CAWSVSPEGEQYF. The CDR3 DNA follows: TGTGCCTGGAGTGTAAGTCCTGAGGGCGAGCAGTACTTC.

V usage is TRBV11-2 and J usage is TRBJ2-2; 10 bases agree with TRBD2. Trimming took 5 bases from V and 2 from J; bases not matched to a gene: 5. This CDR3 has 16 amino acids. The germline V gene encodes CDR1 SGHAT and CDR2 FQNNGV. CDR3: CASSPSSGRNTGELFF. The CDR3 nucleotides read TGTGCCAGCAGCCCCTCTAGCGGGAGAAACACCGGGGAGCTGTTTTTT.

V and J are TRBV28 and TRBJ2-5; 9 positions match TRBD1. V lost 6 bases and J lost 6; bases outside the gene matches: 11. The CDR3 length is 15 residues. Germline V gene sequence: CDR1 MDHEN, CDR2 SYDVKM. CDR3 amino acids: CASSTLLTGGKTQYF. In nucleotides, the CDR3 is TGTGCCAGCAGCACCCTATTGACAGGGGGAAAGACCCAGTACTTC.

About this clone itself: Different DNA sequences within this sample yield the same CDR3. The CDR3 here is CAWSVQGNSPLHF. CDR3 nucleotides: TGTGCCTGGAGTGTACAGGGCAATTCACCCCTCCACTTT. The rearrangement joins TRBV30 to TRBJ1-6; TRBD1 is a possible D gene (6 bases). Trimming stripped 0 bases from V and 7 bases from J, with 7 bases between. Germline V lookup: CDR1 GTSNPN, CDR2 SVGIG (reference sequence). This CDR3 contains 13 residues. The full variable domain, in which reference TRBV30 and TRBJ1-6 provide the parts outside the CDR3, is SQTIHQWPATLVQPVGSPLSLECTVEGTSNPNLYWYRQAAGRGLQLLFYSVGIGQISSEVPQNLSASRPQDRQFILSSKKLLLSDSGFYLCAWSVQGNSPLHFGNGTRLTVT.

This sequence joins TRBV4-2 and TRBJ2-5; perhaps TRBD2 as D (5 bases). Germline V gene sequence: CDR1 LGHNA, CDR2 YNFKEQ. Trimming took off 8 bases at V and 1 base at J, with 11 bases between the two ends. This CDR3 contains 13 residues. CDR3 in amino acids: CASGLAPQETQYF. CDR3 in DNA: TGTGCCAGCGGTCTAGCCCCCCAAGAGACCCAGTACTTC.

The chain couples TRBV18 to TRBJ1-6, with TRBD1 matching 7 bases. The CDR3 is made up of 21 amino acids. Unmatched junction bases numbered 16, after V lost 1 base and J lost 1 base. Per the germline V gene, CDR1 is KGHSH and CDR2 is LQKENI. For the CDR3, the DNA is TGTGCCAGCTCACCACGACTGACAGGGCCGAGCGGGGGATCCTATAATTCACCCCTCCACTTT. Translation gives CASSPRLTGPSGGSYNSPLHF.

The V and J genes are TRBV6-6 and TRBJ1-2, with D tentatively TRBD1 (6 bases). The germline V gene has CDR1 MNHNY and CDR2 SVGAGI (reference sequence). The CDR3 spans 16 residues. V gave up 8 bases and J gave up 3 bases, with 22 bases separating them. For the CDR3, the DNA is TGTGCCAGCGCACTAGCGCCCGGGACACCCGACTATGGCTACACCTTC. This encodes CASALAPGTPDYGYTF.

The rearrangement uses TRBV7-3 and TRBJ2-1; 9 bases fit TRBD1. Trimming cost V 4 bases and J 9 bases; bases outside gene matches: 25. Germline V gene data show CDR1 as SGHTA and CDR2 as FQGTGA. The CDR3 runs to 20 residues. DNA for the CDR3: TGTGCCAGCAGCTCCCCCATAAGAGGTCTGAGGGACAGGGCCCAGCCTGAGCAGTTCTTC. Encoded protein: CASSSPIRGLRDRAQPEQFF.

The CDR3 spells CASSPIGQGPPFVQYF. For the CDR3, the DNA is TGTGCCAGCAGTCCTATCGGGCAGGGCCCACCTTTTGTGCAGTACTTC. V and J are TRBV28 and TRBJ2-7; the D gene is possibly TRBD1 (5 bases). The CDR3 runs 16 residues. V dropped 5 bases and J dropped 9 bases, with 26 bases sitting between them. In germline, CDR1 is MDHEN, CDR2 SYDVKM.

The chain links TRBV10-2 to TRBJ2-2; maybe TRBD2 (6 bases). CDR1 is WSHSY and CDR2 is SAAADI in the germline V gene. The CDR3 runs to 16 residues. The V and J ends lost 0 bases and 1 base respectively, with 9 bases between them. The DNA of the CDR3 is TGCGCCAGCAGTGAGTCGGGCGGGGTGAACACCGGGGAGCTGTTTTTT. Amino acid sequence: CASSESGGVNTGELFF.

Only one count was recorded for this clone. The chain joins TRBV11-2 to TRBJ2-5; 9 positions agree with TRBD2. The trim removed 2 bases at V and 6 bases at J, leaving 7 bases unmatched. This CDR3 is built from 15 residues. CDR1 and CDR2 from the germline V gene are SGHAT and FQNNGV. The CDR3 coding sequence is TGTGCCAGCAGCTTACCGGCGGGAGGGTCAAAGACCCAGTACTTC. Amino acid sequence: CASSLPAGGSKTQYF.

This clone turned up a few times. This chain joins TRBV3-1 (or the pseudogene TRBV3-2) and TRBJ2-7; D is possibly TRBD1 (6 bases). The V gene's germline CDR1 is LGHDT and CDR2 YNNKEL (reference sequence). This CDR3 region has 14 residues. The V end lost 4 bases, the J end lost 2 bases, and 12 bases lay between the germline ends. CDR3 sequence: CASSLGTRTYEQYF. CDR3 sequence (DNA): TGTGCCAGCAGCCTCGGGACACGGACCTACGAGCAGTACTTC.